This TCR beta chain was retrieved from a study of T cells in Graves' hyperthyroidism and ophthalmopathy. What was amplified from RNA transcripts were TCR beta CDR3 regions. RT-PCR in the first round (using the HTBI primer set) targeted the TCR CDR3. Each CDR3 protein is one row after TCRdb ran MiXCR on the multiplex PCR reads. The sample carries around 350,000 distinct CDR3 sequences, approximately 25% recorded once. The CDR3 loop spans 15 amino acids. The V gene lost 1 base and the J gene lost 0 bases, with 9 bases spanning the gap. The germline CDR1 and CDR2 sequences are SEHNR and FQNEAQ (reference sequence). Regarding the study as a whole: Most expanded thyroid clonotypes above 0.001 also appeared in blood. Prediction of ophthalmopathy progression came a median 6.5 months pre-onset.

This clonotype was observed many times. What it recognizes is unknown. Sequences were obtained from blood. This receptor was identified in a man over 45 with Graves' hyperthyroidism. The chain joins TRBV7-9 to TRBJ2-5, with D unclear. The CDR3 loop is CASSLVWRNQETQYF. Here the CDR3 DNA reads TGTGCCAGCAGCTTAGTGTGGCGGAACCAAGAGACCCAGTACTTC.